The rows below give T cell receptor beta chains drawn from one sample of a study of blood T cells in healthy people across ages. One entry per CDR3 protein results from TCRdb running MiXCR on the 5' RACE reads. The repertoire holds about a million distinct CDR3 sequences, 35% to 40% seen once, with around 13% in the top ten. Sequenced sample: blood. These receptors were collected from a man aged 18 to 30 in good health. The CDR3 runs from the conserved cysteine through the conserved F or W. The order of the fields is J gene, D gene, clone size, V gene, CDR3 DNA, CDR3 protein. A D gene is named only where the DNA matches it firmly. Rows may omit the clone size; those that give it use once, few, many or a size class.

j_gene: TRBJ1-6; d_gene: .; abundance: many; v_gene: TRBV29-1; CDR3nt: TGCAGCACCGGATGGGGACACAATTATAATTCACCCCTCCACTTT; CDR3aa: CSTGWGHNYNSPLHF
j_gene: TRBJ2-7; d_gene: .; abundance: many; v_gene: TRBV6-6; CDR3nt: TGTGCCAGCACCAGTGGGGGGACCGAGCAGTACTTC; CDR3aa: CASTSGGTEQYF
j_gene: TRBJ1-1; d_gene: .; abundance: few; v_gene: TRBV5-6; CDR3nt: TGTGCCAGCAGCTTGGTGGCAGGGGAAGCTTTCTTT; CDR3aa: CASSLVAGEAFF
j_gene: TRBJ2-5; d_gene: .; abundance: .; v_gene: TRBV24-1; CDR3nt: TGTGCCACCAGCACCGGGACCATGAAAGAGACCCAGTACTTC; CDR3aa: CATSTGTMKETQYF
j_gene: TRBJ2-1; d_gene: .; abundance: .; v_gene: TRBV18; CDR3nt: TGTGCCAGCTCCCCTATCCCAGGGGATGAGCAGTTCTTC; CDR3aa: CASSPIPGDEQFF
j_gene: TRBJ1-2; d_gene: .; abundance: .; v_gene: TRBV7-9; CDR3nt: TGTGCCAGCAGCTTACTCCTTCGGGACTATGGCTACACCTTC; CDR3aa: CASSLLLRDYGYTF
j_gene: TRBJ2-3; d_gene: TRBD2; abundance: few; v_gene: TRBV27; CDR3nt: TGTGCCAGCGGAGGGAGGGACGCCCAGTATTTT; CDR3aa: CASGGRDAQYF
j_gene: TRBJ2-7; d_gene: .; abundance: .; v_gene: TRBV5-1; CDR3nt: TGCGCCAGCAGCTTGACGACAGACACCTACGAGCAGTACTTC; CDR3aa: CASSLTTDTYEQYF
j_gene: TRBJ1-2; d_gene: TRBD1; abundance: few; v_gene: TRBV6-7; CDR3nt: TGTGCCAGCAGTTACACGACCGGGACAGCAGAAAGCTATGGCTACACCTTC; CDR3aa: CASSYTTGTAESYGYTF
j_gene: TRBJ1-2; d_gene: .; abundance: many; v_gene: TRBV20-1; CDR3nt: TGCAGTGCTAGAGATCTAAACGGGCCTGGCTACACCTTC; CDR3aa: CSARDLNGPGYTF
j_gene: TRBJ1-5; d_gene: .; abundance: few; v_gene: TRBV7-6; CDR3nt: TGTGCCAGCAGCTTAGAATGGGGCAGGGTTCAGCCCCAGCATTTT; CDR3aa: CASSLEWGRVQPQHF
j_gene: TRBJ2-1; d_gene: .; abundance: many; v_gene: TRBV20-1; CDR3nt: TGCAGTGCTAGAGATATGACGAAGAGCTCCTACAATGAGCAGTTCTTC; CDR3aa: CSARDMTKSSYNEQFF
j_gene: TRBJ2-1; d_gene: TRBD2; abundance: few; v_gene: TRBV4-3; CDR3nt: TGCGCCAGCAGCCAAGCGCCCCAAACTAGCGGGGCTTACAATGAGCAGTTCTTC; CDR3aa: CASSQAPQTSGAYNEQFF
j_gene: TRBJ1-1; d_gene: .; abundance: many; v_gene: TRBV9; CDR3nt: TGTGCCAGCAGCGTAGGAGGGCAACTGAACACTGAAGCTTTCTTT; CDR3aa: CASSVGGQLNTEAFF
j_gene: TRBJ1-4; d_gene: TRBD1; abundance: few; v_gene: TRBV29-1; CDR3nt: TGCAGCGGGGGACAGGCCAGTGAAAAACTGTTTTTT; CDR3aa: CSGGQASEKLFF
j_gene: TRBJ2-3; d_gene: TRBD2; abundance: few; v_gene: TRBV5-1; CDR3nt: TGCGCCAGCAGCTCTTACCTAGCGGACTCTAGCACAGATACGCAGTATTTT; CDR3aa: CASSSYLADSSTDTQYF
j_gene: TRBJ1-4; d_gene: TRBD1; abundance: .; v_gene: TRBV3-1; CDR3nt: TGTGCCAGCAGCCCCGACAGGGGCCGGGCAACTAATGAAAAACTGTTTTTT; CDR3aa: CASSPDRGRATNEKLFF
j_gene: TRBJ2-2; d_gene: .; abundance: .; v_gene: TRBV12-3/TRBV12-4; CDR3nt: TGTGCCAGCAGTGGGTTCTCGTCCAGGGCGTACACCGGGGAGCTGTTTTTT; CDR3aa: CASSGFSSRAYTGELFF
j_gene: TRBJ2-5; d_gene: .; abundance: many; v_gene: TRBV20-1; CDR3nt: TGCAGTGCTAGAGATGACCTCGGACCCAAAGAGACCCAGTACTTC; CDR3aa: CSARDDLGPKETQYF
j_gene: TRBJ1-5; d_gene: .; abundance: .; v_gene: TRBV12-3/TRBV12-4; CDR3nt: TGTGCCAGCGACGACTCGACGGGCAATCAGCCCCAGCATTTT; CDR3aa: CASDDSTGNQPQHF
j_gene: TRBJ2-7; d_gene: TRBD2; abundance: .; v_gene: TRBV20-1; CDR3nt: TGCAGTGCTAGAATAAGCGGGGGGGCTAGGTATGAGCAGTACTTC; CDR3aa: CSARISGGARYEQYF
j_gene: TRBJ1-2; d_gene: TRBD1; abundance: few; v_gene: TRBV11-2; CDR3nt: TGTGCCAGCAGCTCCCTAAGACAGGGGTTGAACTATGGCTACACCTTC; CDR3aa: CASSSLRQGLNYGYTF
j_gene: TRBJ2-7; d_gene: .; abundance: .; v_gene: TRBV12-5; CDR3nt: TGTGCTAGTGGTTACTCCTACGAGCAGTACTTC; CDR3aa: CASGYSYEQYF
j_gene: TRBJ2-5; d_gene: .; abundance: .; v_gene: TRBV6-2/TRBV6-3; CDR3nt: TGTGCCAGCAGTTACTCGGACGGAAAAGAGACCCAGTACTTC; CDR3aa: CASSYSDGKETQYF
j_gene: TRBJ1-4; d_gene: .; abundance: .; v_gene: TRBV28; CDR3nt: TGTGCCAGCAAGGTTCTGAATGAAAAACTGTTTTTT; CDR3aa: CASKVLNEKLFF
j_gene: TRBJ1-2; d_gene: TRBD1; abundance: .; v_gene: TRBV20-1; CDR3nt: TGCAGTGCTAGAGATAGAAGTGGCAGGGGGGTTGATGGCTACACCTTC; CDR3aa: CSARDRSGRGVDGYTF
j_gene: TRBJ1-6; d_gene: TRBD1; abundance: few; v_gene: TRBV14; CDR3nt: TGTGCCAGCAGACTCGGACAGGGTGGTTCACCCCTCCACTTT; CDR3aa: CASRLGQGGSPLHF
j_gene: TRBJ1-2; d_gene: .; abundance: few; v_gene: TRBV29-1; CDR3nt: TGCAGCGTAGGTGGAATCTATGGCTACACCTTC; CDR3aa: CSVGGIYGYTF
j_gene: TRBJ2-5; d_gene: .; abundance: .; v_gene: TRBV19; CDR3nt: TGTGCCAGTAGGGCGGGGGCCCAAGAGACCCAGTACTTC; CDR3aa: CASRAGAQETQYF
j_gene: TRBJ1-1; d_gene: .; abundance: .; v_gene: TRBV7-2; CDR3nt: TGTGCCAGCAGCTTTCTCCTTTGGAACACTGAAGCTTTCTTT; CDR3aa: CASSFLLWNTEAFF